These 21 T cell receptor beta chains share one sample of origin, sequenced in a study of PD-1 blockade in classical Hodgkin lymphoma. Specified time point: newly diagnosed, previously untreated cHL patient sample. Magnetic negative selection purified CD4+ T cells from thawed PBMCs. TCRdb keeps only in-frame clones here, not all; method: immunoSEQ multiplex PCR. Of tens of thousands of clones listed, roughly 87% are singletons. The material sequenced was CD4+ T cells from blood. Source of these receptors: a human donor with classical Hodgkin lymphoma.

The chain has TRBV5-4 and TRBJ2-3; TRBD1 might be the D (6 bases). Between the trimmed V and J ends, which lost 4 bases and 5 bases, there was a span of 14 bases. Germline CDR1 reads SGHNT; CDR2 reads YYREEE (reference sequence). CDR3 length: 14 amino acids. CDR3 coding DNA: TGTGCCAGCAGCGAAGGACAGCAAGAAGATACGCAGTATTTT. Its translation is CASSEGQQEDTQYF.

This clone was picked up one time. This rearrangement joins TRBV10-3 to TRBJ2-3, with D perhaps being TRBD1 or TRBD2 (6 bases each). Trimming took 6 bases from V and 0 from J, leaving 10 bases between them. Germline lookup yields CDR1 ENHRY and CDR2 SYGVKD. This CDR3 has 14 residues. The CDR3 sequence: CAIRGAGSTDTQYF. DNA of the CDR3: TGTGCCATCAGGGGGGCGGGGAGCACAGATACGCAGTATTTT.

The V and J genes are TRBV11-3 and TRBJ2-1; 11 bases are a match to TRBD2. CDR3 length equals 17 residues. V lost 3 bases and J lost 5; bases outside the gene matches: 9. CDR1 is SGHNT and CDR2 is YENEEA in the germline V gene. The CDR3 DNA follows: TGTGCCAGCAGCTTGGGGCTAGCGGGAGGTCTACACAATGAGCAGTTCTTC. As protein: CASSLGLAGGLHNEQFF.

CDR3 protein: CASSQEFLSNQPQHF. CDR3 sequence (DNA): TGCGCCAGCAGCCAGGAATTTCTTAGCAATCAGCCCCAGCATTTT. This rearrangement joins TRBV4-3 to TRBJ1-5; D is undetermined. Between the trimmed V and J ends, which lost 3 bases and 0 bases, there was a span of 9 bases. This CDR3 region has 15 residues. Germline V lookup: CDR1 LGHNA, CDR2 YSLEER.

The V call is TRBV11-2, the J call TRBJ2-6, with 10 bases fitting TRBD1. The ends lost 5 bases at V and 1 base at J; junction bases unmatched: 8. CDR3 length equals 18 residues. From germline, CDR1 is SGHAT and CDR2 FQNNGV. This chain's CDR3 is CASSHPTGGASGANVLTF. In DNA form, the CDR3 reads TGTGCCAGCAGCCACCCGACAGGGGGCGCGTCTGGGGCCAACGTCCTGACTTTC. Together with reference TRBV11-2 and TRBJ2-6, the CDR3 gives the full variable domain: EAGVAQSPRYKIIEKRQSVAFWCNPISGHATLYWYQQILGQGPKLLIQFQNNGVVDDSQLPKDRFSAERLKGVDSTLKIQPAKLEDSAVYLCASSHPTGGASGANVLTFGAGSRLTVL.

V and J are TRBV11-2 and TRBJ2-7; 8 nucleotides match TRBD2. The V gene's germline CDR1 is SGHAT and CDR2 FQNNGV. J lost 1 base, V lost 3 bases, and 2 bases had no gene match. This CDR3 contains 14 residues. CDR3 coding DNA: TGTGCCAGCAGCTTGGCGGGGGGTTCCTACGAGCAGTACTTC. This gives the protein CASSLAGGSYEQYF.

The rearrangement links TRBV11-1 to TRBJ1-1, with no clear D. CDR1 is SGHAT and CDR2 is FQDESV in the germline V gene (reference sequence). This CDR3 contains 15 residues. V lost 4 bases and J 1 base, leaving 13 bases between the germline ends. In nucleotides, the CDR3 is TGTGCCAGCAGCTCCGGAGACCTCCCGAACACTGAAGCTTTCTTT. The encoded protein is CASSSGDLPNTEAFF.

This clone was seen a single time. This chain links TRBV30 with TRBJ1-2; the D is unclear. Germline CDR1 GTSNPN, CDR2 SVGIG (reference sequence). The V and J ends lost 4 bases and 3 bases respectively, with 18 bases between them. The CDR3 contains 15 residues. Here the CDR3 reads CAWIPRPTGDYGYTF. For the CDR3, the DNA is TGTGCCTGGATACCCCGCCCGACGGGAGACTATGGCTACACCTTC.

This clone has a single count. The rearrangement uses TRBV6-6 and TRBJ2-2; D is possibly TRBD1 (7 bases). Trimming shortened V by 11 bases and J by 7 bases, and 14 bases separated the two germline ends. From germline, CDR1 is MNHNY and CDR2 SVGAGI (reference sequence). The CDR3 consists of 12 residues. The CDR3 reads CAGGQDYGELFF. CDR3 sequence (DNA): TGTGCCGGAGGACAGGACTACGGGGAGCTGTTTTTT.

V is TRBV5-1 and J is TRBJ2-2; D unclear. Trimming stripped 2 bases from V and 5 bases from J, with 7 bases between. CDR1 and CDR2 from the germline V gene are SGHRS and YFSETQ. The CDR3 has 13 amino acids. The CDR3 reads CASSLVVTGELFF. Written as DNA, the CDR3 is TGCGCCAGCAGCTTAGTAGTAACCGGGGAGCTGTTTTTT.

The genes are TRBV11-2 and TRBJ2-3; 9 bases are shared with TRBD1. This CDR3 is built from 17 residues. V shed 1 base, J shed 5 bases, and the junction held 10 bases outside the gene matches. Per the germline V gene, CDR1 is SGHAT and CDR2 is FQNNGV. The CDR3 is CASSLVRTGARKDTQYF. CDR3 bases: TGTGCCAGCAGCTTAGTTCGGACAGGGGCTAGAAAAGATACGCAGTATTTT.

The chain combines TRBV18 with TRBJ2-5; D not certain. Looked up from germline, CDR1 is KGHSH and CDR2 is LQKENI. The V gene lost 0 bases and the J gene lost 6 bases, with 8 bases spanning the gap. CDR3 length: 13 residues. The DNA for the CDR3 is TGTGCCAGCTCACCACCGGTTGCGAAGACCCAGTACTTC. Translated: CASSPPVAKTQYF.

The CDR3 here is CASSPPGTENEKLFF. The DNA of the CDR3 is TGTGCCAGCAGCCCGCCCGGGACGGAGAATGAAAAACTGTTTTTT. The V gene is TRBV5-4, the J gene TRBJ1-4, with D maybe TRBD1 (5 bases). This CDR3 spans 15 amino acids. Trimming took 4 bases from V and 5 from J, leaving 15 bases between them. Germline V CDR1 and CDR2: SGHNT, YYREEE (reference sequence).

The chain combines TRBV7-8 with TRBJ2-7; D is undetermined. CDR1 is SGHVS and CDR2 is FQNEAQ in the germline V gene. V was trimmed by 3 bases and J by 2 bases, leaving 8 bases between them. This CDR3 has 13 residues. Here the CDR3 DNA reads TGTGCCAGCAGCTTCGTGAGGCCCTACGAGCAGTACTTC. Translated, it gives CASSFVRPYEQYF.

The V and J genes are TRBV6-6 and TRBJ1-3, with a possible D match to TRBD1 (5 bases). Germline V gene sequence: CDR1 MNHNY, CDR2 SVGAGI (reference sequence). The CDR3 runs to 15 residues. Trimming removed 4 bases at V and 4 bases at J, with 14 bases between. The CDR3 here is CASSLAGGVGNTIYF. CDR3 nucleotide sequence: TGTGCCAGCAGTTTGGCTGGGGGGGTCGGAAACACCATATATTTT.

This clone was seen a few times. V gene TRBV19 combines with J gene TRBJ2-1; 11 bases agree with TRBD1. V shed 4 bases, J shed 5 bases, and the junction held 7 bases outside the gene matches. The CDR3 runs 16 residues. Germline loops: CDR1 LNHDA, CDR2 SQIVND (reference sequence). CDR3 sequence reads: CASSTLPGQGDNEQFF. The CDR3, as DNA: TGTGCCAGTAGTACGTTACCGGGACAGGGGGACAATGAGCAGTTCTTC.

The rearrangement links TRBV5-6 to TRBJ2-1, with 10 bases aligning to TRBD1. CDR3 length: 15 amino acids. From germline, CDR1 is SGHDT and CDR2 YYEEEE. J was trimmed by 8 bases and V by 3 bases; bases with no gene match: 8. CDR3 bases: TGTGCCAGCAGCTGGGGACAGGGGTCCGGTGATGAGCAGTTCTTC. It is translated as CASSWGQGSGDEQFF.

This chain links TRBV7-9 with TRBJ1-1; D gene unclear. There are 14 residues in the CDR3. The ends were cut back, 1 base at V and 5 bases at J, with 11 bases in the middle. From germline, CDR1 is SEHNR and CDR2 FQNEAQ (reference sequence). This CDR3 reads CASSLVVPGTEAFF. CDR3 nucleotide sequence: TGTGCCAGCAGCTTAGTGGTCCCCGGGACTGAAGCTTTCTTT.

The chain couples TRBV7-9 to TRBJ1-5; D gene unclear. V gave up 4 bases and J gave up 7 bases, with 14 bases separating them. The CDR3 runs 14 residues. Germline values: CDR1 SEHNR, CDR2 FQNEAQ (reference sequence). The CDR3 here is CASSSTLLGQPQHF. For the CDR3, the DNA is TGTGCCAGCAGCTCGACCCTACTTGGGCAGCCCCAGCATTTT.

The rearrangement links TRBV6-6 to TRBJ1-2; D is uncertain. The CDR3 is 14 residues long. With 0 bases removed from V and 12 bases from J, the gap between germline ends came to 17 bases. The germline gives CDR1 MNHNY, CDR2 SVGAGI (reference sequence). The CDR3 is CASSYSADKADHTF. The CDR3 bases are TGTGCCAGCAGTTACTCAGCCGACAAGGCGGATCACACCTTC.

The chain joins TRBV10-2 to TRBJ2-2; 9 bases match TRBD2. V was pared by 4 bases and J by 6 bases, with 6 bases of the junction left unmatched. Germline V gives CDR1 WSHSY, CDR2 SAAADI. The CDR3 sequence is 15 residues long. CDR3 in amino acids: CASSGSGSISGELFF. The CDR3 coding sequence is TGCGCCAGCAGTGGTAGCGGGAGTATCTCCGGGGAGCTGTTTTTT.